The sequence of this TCR beta chain was determined in a study of blood T cell repertoires in COVID-19. Background on the study: Acute and convalescent COVID-19 samples came from the United States, Italy and Spain.

Under the authors' procedure: The authors estimated nucleated cell counts from reference gene primer amplification. Clones were read by immunoSEQ multiplex PCR, and TCRdb kept only the in-frame ones, dropping some. For V, J and clone size, that table is used; D and trimming come from the DNA. The table has about 160,000 clones, 70% to 90% seen once; the top ten hold under 6.5%. Seattle researchers signed up patients amid active infection and tracked them longitudinally. Germline lookup yields CDR1 SGHRS and CDR2 YFSETQ. The CDR3 has 13 amino acids. Trimming took 8 bases from V and 1 from J; bases not matched to a gene: 4.

The receptor was derived from a woman between 50 and 59 years old with COVID-19, enrolled during active disease. Sequencing was done on a sample of peripheral blood. The chain links TRBV5-1 to TRBJ2-7; 9 bases are shared with TRBD1. The CDR3 DNA reads as TGCGCCAGTCGGACAGGGGATTCCTACGAGCAGTACTTC. Translated: CASRTGDSYEQYF.